The source of this TCR beta chain is a study of cytomegalovirus exposure and HLA in healthy donors. Here immunoSEQ multiplex PCR was the method, and the copy in TCRdb shows in-frame clones only, minus some. The repertoire has about 220,000 clones, 75% to 95% of them found once; the top ten carry about 0.95%. Comments on this clone: Its antigen remains unidentified.

Study results and limitations: Specific recognition of CMV antigens was confirmed in vitro for three chains (all CMV-associated). 164 TCR beta chains were listed as cytomegalovirus-associated.

V was shortened by 3 bases and J by 2 bases, with 17 bases between the two germline ends. This CDR3 region has 17 residues. Germline CDR1 SGHDT, CDR2 YYEEEE. Sequencing was done on a sample of PBMCs. This receptor was obtained from a woman aged 18 to 35 in good health and CMV-seronegative. V usage is TRBV5-6 and J usage is TRBJ2-2; TRBD1 might be the D (6 bases). The CDR3 coding sequence is TGTGCCAGCAGCTACTCTTTGGACAGTTTTAACACCGGGGAGCTGTTTTTT. Translation gives CASSYSLDSFNTGELFF.